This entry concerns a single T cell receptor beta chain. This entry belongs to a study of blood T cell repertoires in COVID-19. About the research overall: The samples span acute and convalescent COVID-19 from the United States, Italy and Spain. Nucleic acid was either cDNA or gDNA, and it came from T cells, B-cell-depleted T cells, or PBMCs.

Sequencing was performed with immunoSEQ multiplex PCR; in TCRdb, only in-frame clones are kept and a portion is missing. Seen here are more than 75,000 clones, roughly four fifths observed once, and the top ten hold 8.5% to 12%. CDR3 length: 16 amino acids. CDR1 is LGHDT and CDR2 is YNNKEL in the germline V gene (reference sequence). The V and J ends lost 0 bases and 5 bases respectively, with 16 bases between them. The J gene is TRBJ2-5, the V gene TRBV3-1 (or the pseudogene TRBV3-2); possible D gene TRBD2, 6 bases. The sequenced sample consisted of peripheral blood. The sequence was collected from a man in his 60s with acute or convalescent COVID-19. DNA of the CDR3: TGTGCCAGCAGCCAAGATGCGAGACTAGGAAGGGAGACCCAGTACTTC. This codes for CASSQDARLGRETQYF.